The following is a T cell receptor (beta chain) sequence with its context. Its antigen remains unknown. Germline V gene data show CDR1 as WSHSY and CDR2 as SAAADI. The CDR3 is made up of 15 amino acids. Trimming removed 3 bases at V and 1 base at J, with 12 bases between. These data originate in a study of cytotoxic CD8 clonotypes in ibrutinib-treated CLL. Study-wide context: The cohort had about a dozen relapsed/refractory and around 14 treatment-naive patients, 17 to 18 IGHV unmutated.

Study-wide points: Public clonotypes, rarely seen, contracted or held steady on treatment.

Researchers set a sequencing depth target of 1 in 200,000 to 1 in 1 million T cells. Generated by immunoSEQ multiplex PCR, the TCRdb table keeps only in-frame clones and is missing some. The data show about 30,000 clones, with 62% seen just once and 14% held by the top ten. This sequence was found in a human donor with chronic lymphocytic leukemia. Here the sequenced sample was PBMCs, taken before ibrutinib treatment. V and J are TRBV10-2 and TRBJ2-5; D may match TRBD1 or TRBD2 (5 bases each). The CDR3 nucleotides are TGCGCCAGCAGTGACCTGGGACGGCTCCAAGAGACCCAGTACTTC. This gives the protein CASSDLGRLQETQYF.